Sequencing of this T cell receptor (beta chain) was carried out in a study of OX40 agonist ivuxolimab in advanced cancers. Trimming shortened V by 6 bases and J by 4 bases, and 18 bases separated the two germline ends. This CDR3 is 15 amino acids long. Clones were read by immunoSEQ multiplex PCR, and TCRdb kept only the in-frame ones, dropping some. The sample contains about 80,000 clones, about 86% of which appear only once. The TCR comes from an adult with an advanced solid tumor such as melanoma, head and neck, liver or kidney cancer. The sequencing here drew on CD4+ or CD8+ T cells sorted from blood, taken in a trial of the OX40 agonist ivuxolimab. The rearrangement uses TRBV23-1 and TRBJ1-2; maybe TRBD1 (5 bases). TRBV23-1 is an ORF, with its function uncertain. The CDR3 loop is CASSPKGGVRYGYTF. In DNA, the CDR3 is TGCGCCAGCAGCCCCAAAGGAGGGGTCCGCTATGGCTACACCTTC.